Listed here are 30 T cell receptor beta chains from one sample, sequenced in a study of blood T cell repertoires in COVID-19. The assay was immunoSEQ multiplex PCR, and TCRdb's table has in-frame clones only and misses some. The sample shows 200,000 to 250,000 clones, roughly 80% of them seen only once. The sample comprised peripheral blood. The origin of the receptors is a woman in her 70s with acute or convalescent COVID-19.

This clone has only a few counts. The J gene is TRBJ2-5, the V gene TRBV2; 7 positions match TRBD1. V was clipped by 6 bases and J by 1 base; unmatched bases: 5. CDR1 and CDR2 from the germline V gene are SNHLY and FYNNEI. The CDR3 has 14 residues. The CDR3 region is CASSTDRAQETQYF. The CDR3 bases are TGTGCCAGCAGCACAGACAGGGCCCAAGAGACCCAGTACTTC.

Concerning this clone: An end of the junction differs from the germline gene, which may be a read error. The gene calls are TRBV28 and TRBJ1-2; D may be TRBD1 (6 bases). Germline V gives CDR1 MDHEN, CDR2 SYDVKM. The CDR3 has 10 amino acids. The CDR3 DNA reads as TGTGCCAGCGGCCCGACAGGTCCAATCTTC. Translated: CASGPTGPIF.

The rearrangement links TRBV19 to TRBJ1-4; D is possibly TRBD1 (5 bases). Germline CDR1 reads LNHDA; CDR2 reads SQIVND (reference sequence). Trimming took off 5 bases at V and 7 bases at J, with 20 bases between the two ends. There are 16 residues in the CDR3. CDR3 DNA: TGTGCCAGTAGTCCCCCCGGGGGAGCGGGTCGTGAAAAACTGTTTTTT. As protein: CASSPPGGAGREKLFF. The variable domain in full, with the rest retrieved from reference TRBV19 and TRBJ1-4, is DGGITQSPKYLFRKEGQNVTLSCEQNLNHDAMYWYRQDPGQGLRLIYYSQIVNDFQKGDIAEGYSVSREKKESFPLTVTSAQKNPTAFYLCASSPPGGAGREKLFFGSGTQLSVL.

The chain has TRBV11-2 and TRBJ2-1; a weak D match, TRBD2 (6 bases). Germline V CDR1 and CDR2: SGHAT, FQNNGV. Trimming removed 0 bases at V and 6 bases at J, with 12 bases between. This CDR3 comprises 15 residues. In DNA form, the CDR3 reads TGTGCCAGCAGCTTAGAACCGCTGGAGGGCAATGAGCAGTTCTTC. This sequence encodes CASSLEPLEGNEQFF.

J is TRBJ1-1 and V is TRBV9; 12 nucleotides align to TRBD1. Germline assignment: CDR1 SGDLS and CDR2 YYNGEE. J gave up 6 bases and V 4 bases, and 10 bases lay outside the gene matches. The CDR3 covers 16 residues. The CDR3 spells CASSPRDRGRRAEAFF. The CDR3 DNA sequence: TGTGCCAGCAGCCCCCGGGACAGGGGGCGTCGGGCTGAAGCTTTCTTT. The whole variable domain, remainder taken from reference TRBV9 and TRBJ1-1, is DSGVTQTPKHLITATGQRVTLRCSPRSGDLSVYWYQQSLDQGLQFLIQYYNGEERAKGNILERFSAQQFPDLHSELNLSSLELGDSALYFCASSPRDRGRRAEAFFGQGTRLTVV.

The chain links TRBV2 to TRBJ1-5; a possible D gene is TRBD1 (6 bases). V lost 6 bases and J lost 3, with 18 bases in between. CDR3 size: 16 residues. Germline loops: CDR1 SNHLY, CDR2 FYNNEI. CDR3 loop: CASSRDRGAPNQPQHF. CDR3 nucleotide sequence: TGTGCCAGCAGCCGCGACCGGGGGGCTCCCAATCAGCCCCAGCATTTT.

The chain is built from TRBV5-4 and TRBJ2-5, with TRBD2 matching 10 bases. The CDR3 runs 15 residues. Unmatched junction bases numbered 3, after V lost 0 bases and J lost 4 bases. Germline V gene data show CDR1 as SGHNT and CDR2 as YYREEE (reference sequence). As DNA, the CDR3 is TGTGCCAGCAGCTTGGTCCTAGCGGGAGTAGAGACCCAGTACTTC. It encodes CASSLVLAGVETQYF.

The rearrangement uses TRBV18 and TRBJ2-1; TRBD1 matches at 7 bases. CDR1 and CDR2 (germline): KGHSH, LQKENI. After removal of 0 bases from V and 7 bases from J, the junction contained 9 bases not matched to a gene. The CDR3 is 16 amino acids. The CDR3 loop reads CASSPPGGAGKNEQFF. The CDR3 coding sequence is TGTGCCAGCTCACCACCAGGGGGCGCAGGTAAAAATGAGCAGTTCTTC.

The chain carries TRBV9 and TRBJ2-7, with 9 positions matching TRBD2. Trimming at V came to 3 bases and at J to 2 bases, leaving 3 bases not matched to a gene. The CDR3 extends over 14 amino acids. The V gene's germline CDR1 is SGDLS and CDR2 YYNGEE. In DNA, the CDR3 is TGTGCCAGCAGCGCTGTAGCGGGGGCCTACGAGCAGTACTTC. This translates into CASSAVAGAYEQYF.

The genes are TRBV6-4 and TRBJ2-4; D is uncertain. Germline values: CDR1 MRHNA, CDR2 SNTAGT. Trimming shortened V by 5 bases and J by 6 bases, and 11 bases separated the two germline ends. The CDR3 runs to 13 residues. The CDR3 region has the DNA TGTGCCAGCAGTCGGGTCGTCCTAAACATTCAGTACTTC. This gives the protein CASSRVVLNIQYF.

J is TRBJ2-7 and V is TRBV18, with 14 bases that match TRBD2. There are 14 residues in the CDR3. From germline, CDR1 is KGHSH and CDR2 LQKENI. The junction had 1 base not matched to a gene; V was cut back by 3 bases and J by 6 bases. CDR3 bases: TGTGCCAGCTCACCCGGACTAGCGGGAGGCGAGCAGTACTTC. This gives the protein CASSPGLAGGEQYF.

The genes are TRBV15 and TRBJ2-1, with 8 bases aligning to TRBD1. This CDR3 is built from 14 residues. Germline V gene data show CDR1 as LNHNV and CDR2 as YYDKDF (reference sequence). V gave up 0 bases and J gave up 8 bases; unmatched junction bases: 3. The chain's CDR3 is CATSRDPGGDEQFF. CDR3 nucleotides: TGTGCCACCAGCAGAGATCCAGGGGGCGATGAGCAGTTCTTC.

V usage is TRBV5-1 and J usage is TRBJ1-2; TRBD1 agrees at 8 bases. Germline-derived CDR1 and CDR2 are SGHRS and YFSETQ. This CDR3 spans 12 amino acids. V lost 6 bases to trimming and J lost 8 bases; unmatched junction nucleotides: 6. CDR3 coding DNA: TGCGCCAGCATGGAGACAGGGGAAGGCTACACCTTC. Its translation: CASMETGEGYTF.

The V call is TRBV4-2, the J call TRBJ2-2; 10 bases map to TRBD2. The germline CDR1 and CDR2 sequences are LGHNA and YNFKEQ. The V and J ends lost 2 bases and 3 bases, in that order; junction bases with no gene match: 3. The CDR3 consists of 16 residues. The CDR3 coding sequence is TGTGCCAGCAGCCAACCAGCGGGAGGGGACACCGGGGAGCTGTTTTTT. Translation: CASSQPAGGDTGELFF.

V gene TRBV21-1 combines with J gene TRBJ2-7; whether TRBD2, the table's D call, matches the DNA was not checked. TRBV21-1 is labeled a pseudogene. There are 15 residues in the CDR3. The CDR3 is CASSKVGGGGYEQYF. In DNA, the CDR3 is TGTGCCAGCAGCAAAGTGGGAGGGGGAGGATACGAGCAGTACTTC.

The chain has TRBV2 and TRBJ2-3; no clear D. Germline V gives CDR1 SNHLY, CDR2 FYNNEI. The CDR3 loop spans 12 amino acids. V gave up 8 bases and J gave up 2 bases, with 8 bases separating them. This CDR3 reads CASSVNTDTQYF. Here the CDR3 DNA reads TGTGCCAGCTCGGTCAACACAGATACGCAGTATTTT.

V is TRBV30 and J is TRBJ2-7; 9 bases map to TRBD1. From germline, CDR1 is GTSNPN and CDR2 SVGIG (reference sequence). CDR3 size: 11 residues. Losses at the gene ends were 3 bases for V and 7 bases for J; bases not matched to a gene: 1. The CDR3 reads CAWRDRGEQYF. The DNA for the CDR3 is TGTGCCTGGAGGGACAGGGGAGAGCAGTACTTC.

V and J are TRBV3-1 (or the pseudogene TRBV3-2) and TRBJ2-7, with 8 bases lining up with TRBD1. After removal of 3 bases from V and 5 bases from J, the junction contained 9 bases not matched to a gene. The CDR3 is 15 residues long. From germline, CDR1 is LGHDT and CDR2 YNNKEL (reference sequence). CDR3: CASSQQGAVVDEQYF. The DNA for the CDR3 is TGTGCCAGCAGCCAGCAGGGGGCCGTAGTCGACGAGCAGTACTTC.

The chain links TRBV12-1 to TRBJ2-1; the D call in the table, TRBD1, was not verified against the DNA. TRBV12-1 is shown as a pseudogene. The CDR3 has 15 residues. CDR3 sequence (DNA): TGTGCCAGCAGCAAACGGGACTCCCAGGGGGCTGAGCAGTTCTTC. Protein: CASSKRDSQGAEQFF.

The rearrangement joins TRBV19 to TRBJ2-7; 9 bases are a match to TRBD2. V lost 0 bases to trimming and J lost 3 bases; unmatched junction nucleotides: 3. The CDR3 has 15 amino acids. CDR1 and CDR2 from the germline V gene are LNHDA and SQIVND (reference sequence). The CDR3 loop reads CASSIEAAGGYEQYF. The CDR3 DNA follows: TGTGCCAGTAGTATAGAGGCAGCGGGGGGCTACGAGCAGTACTTC.

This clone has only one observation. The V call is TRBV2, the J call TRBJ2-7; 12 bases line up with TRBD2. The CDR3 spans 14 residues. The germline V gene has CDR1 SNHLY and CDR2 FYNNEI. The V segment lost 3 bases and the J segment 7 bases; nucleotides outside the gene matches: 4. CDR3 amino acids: CASSEGLAGGEQYF. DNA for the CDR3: TGTGCCAGCAGTGAGGGACTAGCGGGTGGTGAGCAGTACTTC.

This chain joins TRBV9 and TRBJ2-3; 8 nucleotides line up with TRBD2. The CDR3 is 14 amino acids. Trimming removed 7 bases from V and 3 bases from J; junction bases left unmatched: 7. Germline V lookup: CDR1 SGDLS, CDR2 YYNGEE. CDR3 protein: CASAAGVATDTQYF. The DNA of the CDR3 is TGTGCCAGCGCAGCGGGAGTGGCGACAGATACGCAGTATTTT. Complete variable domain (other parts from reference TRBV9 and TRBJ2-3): DSGVTQTPKHLITATGQRVTLRCSPRSGDLSVYWYQQSLDQGLQFLIQYYNGEERAKGNILERFSAQQFPDLHSELNLSSLELGDSALYFCASAAGVATDTQYFGPGTRLTVL.

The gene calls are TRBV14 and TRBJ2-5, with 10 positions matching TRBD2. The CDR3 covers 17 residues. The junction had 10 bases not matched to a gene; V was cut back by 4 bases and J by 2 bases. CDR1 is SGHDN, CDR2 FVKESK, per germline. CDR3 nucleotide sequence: TGTGCCAGCAGCCCCTTCACGGGAGCGGGAGGGCAAGAGACCCAGTACTTC. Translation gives CASSPFTGAGGQETQYF.

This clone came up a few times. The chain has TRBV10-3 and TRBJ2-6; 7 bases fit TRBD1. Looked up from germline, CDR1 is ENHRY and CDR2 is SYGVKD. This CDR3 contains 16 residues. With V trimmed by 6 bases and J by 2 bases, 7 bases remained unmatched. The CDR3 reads CAISNTQGTGANVLTF. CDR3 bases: TGTGCCATCAGCAATACACAGGGGACTGGGGCCAACGTCCTGACTTTC.

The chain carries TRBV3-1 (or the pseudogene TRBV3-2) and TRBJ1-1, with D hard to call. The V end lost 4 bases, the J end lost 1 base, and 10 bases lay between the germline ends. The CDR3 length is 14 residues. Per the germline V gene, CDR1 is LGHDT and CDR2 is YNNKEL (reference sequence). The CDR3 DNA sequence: TGTGCCAGCAGCCGCCAAGGAGGGAACACTGAAGCTTTCTTT. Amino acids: CASSRQGGNTEAFF.

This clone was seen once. CDR3 protein: CASRPTGQDYSNQPQHF. Written as DNA, the CDR3 is TGTGCCAGCAGACCTACGGGACAAGATTATAGCAATCAGCCCCAGCATTTT. The rearrangement uses TRBV28 and TRBJ1-5; possible D gene TRBD1, 6 bases. V was clipped by 6 bases and J by 0 bases, with 18 bases between them. Germline V gene data show CDR1 as MDHEN and CDR2 as SYDVKM. The CDR3 sequence is 17 residues long.

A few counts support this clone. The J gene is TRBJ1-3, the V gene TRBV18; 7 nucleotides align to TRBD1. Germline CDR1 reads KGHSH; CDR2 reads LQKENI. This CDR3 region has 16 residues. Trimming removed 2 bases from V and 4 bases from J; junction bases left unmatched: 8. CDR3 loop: CASSPSAGGQGNTIYF. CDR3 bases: TGTGCCAGCTCACCATCTGCAGGGGGGCAGGGAAACACCATATATTTT.

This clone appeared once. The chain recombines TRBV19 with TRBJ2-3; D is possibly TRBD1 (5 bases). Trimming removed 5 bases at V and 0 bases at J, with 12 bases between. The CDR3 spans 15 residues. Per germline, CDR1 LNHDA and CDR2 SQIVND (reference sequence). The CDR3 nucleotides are TGTGCCAGTAGTTTACAGGCCTTGAGCACAGATACGCAGTATTTT. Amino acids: CASSLQALSTDTQYF.

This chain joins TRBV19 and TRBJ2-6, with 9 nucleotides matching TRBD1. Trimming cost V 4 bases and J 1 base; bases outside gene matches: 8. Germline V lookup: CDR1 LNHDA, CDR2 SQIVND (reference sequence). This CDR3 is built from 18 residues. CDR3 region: CASSTDGQGISGANVLTF. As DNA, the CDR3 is TGTGCCAGTAGTACCGACGGACAGGGGATTTCTGGGGCCAACGTCCTGACTTTC.

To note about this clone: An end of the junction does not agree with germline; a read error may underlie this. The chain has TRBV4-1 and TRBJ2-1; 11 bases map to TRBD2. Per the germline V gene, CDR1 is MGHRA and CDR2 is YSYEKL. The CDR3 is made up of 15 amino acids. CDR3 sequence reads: CASSQLAGGYSEQFF. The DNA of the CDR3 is TGCGCCAGCAGCCAGCTAGCGGGAGGTTACAGTGAGCAGTTCTTC.